This T cell receptor beta chain was identified during a study of blood T cell repertoires in COVID-19. Across the whole study: The cDNA or gDNA used as material had been derived from T cells, B-cell-depleted T cells, or PBMCs.

CDR1 is SGHKS, CDR2 YYEKEE, per germline (reference sequence). V lost 4 bases and J lost 4, with 11 bases in between. This CDR3 is 13 amino acids long. Assay used: immunoSEQ multiplex PCR; TCRdb lists only in-frame clones, some missing. Of 110,000 to 150,000 clones detected, under 90% appear once; the ten largest clones hold 35% to 45%. This receptor was obtained from a human donor in a cohort sampled during active COVID-19. The chain recombines TRBV5-5 with TRBJ1-1; perhaps TRBD1 as D (6 bases). The sample was peripheral blood. CDR3 sequence (DNA): TGTGCCAGCAGCCTCTCGACAGGCACTGAAGCTTTCTTT. This gives the protein CASSLSTGTEAFF.